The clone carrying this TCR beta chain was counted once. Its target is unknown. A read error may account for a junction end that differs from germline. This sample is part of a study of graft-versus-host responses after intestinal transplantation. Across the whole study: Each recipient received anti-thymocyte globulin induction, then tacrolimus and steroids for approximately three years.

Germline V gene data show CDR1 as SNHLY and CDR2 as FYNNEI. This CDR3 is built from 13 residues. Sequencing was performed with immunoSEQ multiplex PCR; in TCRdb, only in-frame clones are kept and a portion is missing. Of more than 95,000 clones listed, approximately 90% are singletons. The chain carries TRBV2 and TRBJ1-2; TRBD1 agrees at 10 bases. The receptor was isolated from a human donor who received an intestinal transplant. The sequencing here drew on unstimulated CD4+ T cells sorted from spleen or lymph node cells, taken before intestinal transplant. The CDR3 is CASSVTGGYGHTF. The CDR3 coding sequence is TGTGCCAGCAGTGTGACAGGGGGCTATGGCCACACCTTC.